This TCR beta chain appears in the sequencing data of a study of beta chain features in type 1 diabetes. General study results and limits: All four CD4+ subsets from Type 1 diabetes patients carried moderately but significantly shorter TCRB CDR3s.

Every participating donor gave one draw, a heparinised blood sample averaging about 120 mL. At least ten counts were recorded for this clone. What it binds is not known. After removal of 4 bases from V and 8 bases from J, the junction contained 8 bases not matched to a gene. Germline values: CDR1 SGDLS, CDR2 YYNGEE. The length of the CDR3 is 14 residues. As every portion of the isolated RNA was reverse transcribed, the sequencing read expressed TCRB transcripts. Data came from immunoSEQ multiplex PCR; TCRdb stores just in-frame clones and leaves some out. The table has over 300,000 clones, 9.3% seen once.

This sequence was found in a man aged 25 to 45 with type 1 diabetes. This chain joins TRBV9 and TRBJ1-4; 7 nucleotides match TRBD1. The sequenced sample was central memory CD4+ T cells from blood. CDR3 amino acids: CASSPTPDREKLFF. The CDR3 region has the DNA TGTGCCAGCAGCCCTACCCCGGACAGGGAAAAACTGTTTTTT.